These T cell receptor beta chains were read from a single sample in a study of T cell repertoires in cytomegalovirus infection. TCRdb re-called the reads through MiXCR, storing one row per CDR3 protein. The repertoire holds 200,000 to 300,000 distinct CDR3 sequences, with roughly an eighth as singletons. The sample comprised PBMCs. The receptors originated from a human donor in good health (CMV status not recorded). Some clones in this sample may be carry-over from other donors' samples. Both conserved end residues are part of each CDR3. The order of the fields is J gene, V gene, CDR3 protein.

J gene: TRBJ2-3
V gene: TRBV28
CDR3 protein: CASSPPGSPTDTQYF

J gene: TRBJ2-6
V gene: TRBV6-2/TRBV6-3
CDR3 protein: CASSYGGSGANVLTF

J gene: TRBJ1-2
V gene: TRBV9
CDR3 protein: CASSAGSRDRAYTF

J gene: TRBJ2-5
V gene: TRBV7-2
CDR3 protein: CASSLVDPFPGTGGDLVETQYF

J gene: TRBJ2-5
V gene: TRBV29-1
CDR3 protein: CSVIRQGETQYF

J gene: TRBJ2-1
V gene: TRBV19
CDR3 protein: CASSITRGRGNGEQFF

J gene: TRBJ2-5
V gene: TRBV5-5
CDR3 protein: CASSLTGTSGGQETQYF

J gene: TRBJ2-7
V gene: TRBV7-2
CDR3 protein: CASTPTGGEQYF

J gene: TRBJ1-3
V gene: TRBV7-2
CDR3 protein: CASRASARATIYF

J gene: TRBJ2-1
V gene: TRBV12-3/TRBV12-4
CDR3 protein: CASSLGGGALRNEQFF

J gene: TRBJ2-5
V gene: TRBV19
CDR3 protein: CASSPLGQGGETQYF

J gene: TRBJ2-2
V gene: TRBV2
CDR3 protein: CASSEFRAAITTGELFF

J gene: TRBJ2-3
V gene: TRBV20-1
CDR3 protein: CSAAPITENTDTQYF

J gene: TRBJ1-4
V gene: TRBV6-2/TRBV6-3
CDR3 protein: CASSYTRDSYNEQLFF

J gene: TRBJ2-7
V gene: TRBV5-3
CDR3 protein: CASSRMHEQYF

J gene: TRBJ2-1
V gene: TRBV4-3
CDR3 protein: CASSQEGLADNEQFF

J gene: TRBJ2-3
V gene: TRBV6-6
CDR3 protein: CASSPGTEADTQYF

J gene: TRBJ2-7
V gene: TRBV29-1
CDR3 protein: CSAQDGTYEQYF

J gene: TRBJ1-2
V gene: TRBV6-1
CDR3 protein: CASSSDPRRGYTF

J gene: TRBJ1-1
V gene: TRBV28
CDR3 protein: CASSPGAMNTEAFF

J gene: TRBJ1-2
V gene: TRBV5-1
CDR3 protein: CASSFSSSYGYTF

J gene: TRBJ2-3
V gene: TRBV19
CDR3 protein: CATRGQGEDTQYF

J gene: TRBJ1-6
V gene: TRBV11-3
CDR3 protein: CASSLGGTGVYSPLHF

J gene: TRBJ2-5
V gene: TRBV7-2
CDR3 protein: CASSFRTGVRETQSF

J gene: TRBJ1-1
V gene: TRBV19
CDR3 protein: CASGGIDTEAFF

J gene: TRBJ2-7
V gene: TRBV29-1
CDR3 protein: CSGGTGRYDEQYF

J gene: TRBJ2-1
V gene: TRBV6-2/TRBV6-3
CDR3 protein: CASSKTGGPSSYNEQFF

J gene: TRBJ1-4
V gene: TRBV6-5
CDR3 protein: CASSYSGTGVEKLFF

J gene: TRBJ1-5
V gene: TRBV7-2
CDR3 protein: CASSLVAGDGNQPQHF

J gene: TRBJ1-2
V gene: TRBV19
CDR3 protein: CASSIVGEGGYGYTF

J gene: TRBJ1-2
V gene: TRBV7-3
CDR3 protein: CASSLTGGDGYTF

J gene: TRBJ2-2
V gene: TRBV18
CDR3 protein: CASSPGGDLAGELFF

J gene: TRBJ1-3
V gene: TRBV2
CDR3 protein: CASSYRPNSGNTIYF

J gene: TRBJ2-3
V gene: TRBV7-2
CDR3 protein: CASSFSPTTDTQYF

J gene: TRBJ2-1
V gene: TRBV7-2
CDR3 protein: CASSSQAGYNEQFF

J gene: TRBJ2-3
V gene: TRBV7-2
CDR3 protein: CASRPEADTQYF

J gene: TRBJ2-2
V gene: TRBV5-1
CDR3 protein: CASSLTGGSDTGELFF

J gene: TRBJ2-3
V gene: TRBV7-2
CDR3 protein: CASSSRQGGDTQYF

J gene: TRBJ2-1
V gene: TRBV19
CDR3 protein: CASSIRGGGDNEQFF

J gene: TRBJ2-7
V gene: TRBV19
CDR3 protein: CASSQELRDLDEQYF

J gene: TRBJ2-7
V gene: TRBV28
CDR3 protein: CASSPPGLAGASSYEQYF

J gene: TRBJ1-2
V gene: TRBV12-3/TRBV12-4
CDR3 protein: CASSHKRGLYGYTF

J gene: TRBJ2-1
V gene: TRBV2
CDR3 protein: CASSEVGGRAYNEQFF

J gene: TRBJ2-5
V gene: TRBV7-2
CDR3 protein: CASSFRLAGAAETQYF